These 21 T cell receptor beta chains came from one sample sequenced in a study of cytomegalovirus exposure and HLA in healthy donors. The PCR used 60 Vbeta and 13 Jbeta primers. TCRdb's copy holds only in-frame clones and misses some; the assay was immunoSEQ multiplex PCR. Found here are about 140,000 clones, roughly two thirds of them singletons; the top ten hold roughly an eighth. Sequencing was done on a sample of PBMCs. These receptors all come from a human donor in good health.

V and J are TRBV5-5 and TRBJ1-2; no clear D. From germline, CDR1 is SGHKS and CDR2 YYEKEE (reference sequence). Trimming took 4 bases from V and 4 from J, leaving 8 bases between them. The CDR3 is 12 amino acids. For the CDR3, the DNA is TGTGCCAGCAGCCATGGCCCCTATGGCTACACCTTC. Translated, it gives CASSHGPYGYTF.

Written as DNA, the CDR3 is TGTGCCAGCAGCTTGGAGATAGGACAGGGTTTGGTCACTGAAGCTTTCTTT. Translation: CASSLEIGQGLVTEAFF. V and J are TRBV5-6 and TRBJ1-1, with 8 bases fitting TRBD1. This CDR3 spans 17 amino acids. V shed 0 bases, J shed 4 bases, and the junction held 11 bases outside the gene matches. Germline CDR1 reads SGHDT; CDR2 reads YYEEEE.

This clone appeared once. This rearrangement joins TRBV28 to TRBJ2-5; a weak D match, TRBD2 (7 bases). The J call is doubtful: the DNA matches TRBJ2-7 better. Germline assignment: CDR1 MDHEN and CDR2 SYDVKM. The CDR3 runs to 14 residues. CDR3: CASSRQEGGYEQYF. The CDR3 bases are TGTGCCAGCAGTAGACAAGAGGGGGGGTACGAGCAGTACTTC.

The chain is built from TRBV10-2 and TRBJ2-5, with a weak D call TRBD2 (7 bases). The CDR3 contains 16 residues. Germline V gene sequence: CDR1 WSHSY, CDR2 SAAADI. V gave up 3 bases and J gave up 5 bases, with 19 bases separating them. CDR3 DNA sequence: TGCGCCAGCAGTGATAGGGGGGAGGGCCTTCGGGAGACCCAGTACTTC. Translated, it gives CASSDRGEGLRETQYF.

This chain links TRBV28 with TRBJ2-3; 8 bases match TRBD2. This CDR3 comprises 15 residues. With V trimmed by 7 bases and J by 3 bases, 9 bases remained unmatched. Germline V lookup: CDR1 MDHEN, CDR2 SYDVKM. The CDR3 reads CASKWRGERTDTQYF. Here the CDR3 DNA reads TGTGCCAGCAAGTGGCGGGGGGAAAGGACAGATACGCAGTATTTT.

The chain recombines TRBV10-3 with TRBJ1-1, with a possible D match to TRBD1 (5 bases). The CDR3 consists of 14 residues. Trimming took off 3 bases at V and 0 bases at J, with 8 bases between the two ends. Looked up from germline, CDR1 is ENHRY and CDR2 is SYGVKD. CDR3 residues: CAISEPGLNTEAFF. The CDR3 DNA reads TGTGCCATCAGTGAACCAGGGTTGAACACTGAAGCTTTCTTT.

The chain recombines TRBV27 with TRBJ2-3; the match to TRBD2 covers 9 bases. The length of the CDR3 is 15 residues. With V trimmed by 3 bases and J by 3 bases, 4 bases remained unmatched. Germline V gene data show CDR1 as MNHEY and CDR2 as SMNVEV (reference sequence). In nucleotides, the CDR3 is TGTGCCAGCAGTTTCCTAGCGGGATTGACAGATACGCAGTATTTT. Translation gives CASSFLAGLTDTQYF.

This sequence joins TRBV28 and TRBJ2-3; 8 bases align to TRBD2. V shed 3 bases and J 2 bases; nucleotides not matched to a gene: 4. CDR3 length: 15 amino acids. The germline CDR1 and CDR2 sequences are MDHEN and SYDVKM. In DNA, the CDR3 is TGTGCCAGCAGTTTGGGCGGGGGGTTCACAGATACGCAGTATTTT. Its protein is CASSLGGGFTDTQYF.

The chain combines TRBV10-3 with TRBJ2-1; D is unresolved. Germline V lookup: CDR1 ENHRY, CDR2 SYGVKD. This CDR3 is 12 amino acids long. Trimming took off 3 bases at V and 10 bases at J, with 10 bases between the two ends. This CDR3 reads CAISDPAREQFF. DNA of the CDR3: TGTGCCATCAGTGACCCCGCCCGGGAGCAGTTCTTC.

This chain links TRBV27 with TRBJ1-5; 8 bases map to TRBD1. The CDR3 runs to 15 residues. The germline CDR1 and CDR2 sequences are MNHEY and SMNVEV (reference sequence). The junction had 7 bases not matched to a gene; V was cut back by 7 bases and J by 2 bases. The CDR3 coding sequence is TGTGCCAGCACCCCAGGGACAGGAGGCAATCAGCCCCAGCATTTT. It encodes CASTPGTGGNQPQHF.

V is TRBV6-1 and J is TRBJ1-1; unclear D gene. The ends were cut back, 2 bases at V and 4 bases at J, with 11 bases in the middle. From germline, CDR1 is MNHNS and CDR2 SASEGT. The CDR3 runs to 14 residues. CDR3 region: CASSERAGSTEAFF. The CDR3, as DNA: TGTGCCAGCAGTGAAAGGGCGGGGAGCACTGAAGCTTTCTTT.

Details on this clone: Other DNA sequences from this sample encode an identical CDR3 as well. The chain is built from TRBV30 and TRBJ2-1; 12 positions match TRBD2. Germline V CDR1 and CDR2: GTSNPN, SVGIG (reference sequence). The trim removed 5 bases at V and 6 bases at J, leaving 2 bases unmatched. The CDR3 is made up of 13 amino acids. The CDR3 loop reads CAWGLAGSNEQFF. Here the CDR3 DNA reads TGTGCCTGGGGACTAGCGGGGTCCAATGAGCAGTTCTTC.

The CDR3 is CASSYDRGSEAFF. The CDR3 coding sequence is TGTGCCAGCAGTTATGACAGGGGGTCTGAAGCTTTCTTT. The chain joins TRBV6-5 to TRBJ1-1; 9 bases are a match to TRBD1. Germline-derived CDR1 and CDR2 are MNHEY and SVGAGI. After removal of 3 bases from V and 6 bases from J, the junction contained 2 bases not matched to a gene. The CDR3 has 13 amino acids.

The chain joins TRBV7-9 to TRBJ2-2, with 7 bases fitting TRBD1. The CDR3 length is 17 residues. Germline V gene lookup returns CDR1 SEHNR and CDR2 FQNEAQ (reference sequence). J lost 2 bases, V lost 5 bases, and 11 bases had no gene match. DNA for the CDR3: TGTGCCAGCAGCACCCGACAGGGACGCCCTAACACCGGGGAGCTGTTTTTT. Its protein is CASSTRQGRPNTGELFF.

This chain connects TRBV5-1 to TRBJ2-1, with D unresolved. The V gene's germline CDR1 is SGHRS and CDR2 YFSETQ. Deletions cut 0 bases from V and 4 bases from J, with 11 bases between. There are 15 residues in the CDR3. The CDR3 spells CASSLESESYNEQFF. The CDR3 nucleotides read TGCGCCAGCAGCTTGGAGTCGGAGTCTTACAATGAGCAGTTCTTC.

The J gene is TRBJ2-5, the V gene TRBV11-3; 7 positions match TRBD2. The V segment lost 5 bases and the J segment 5 bases; nucleotides outside the gene matches: 8. This CDR3 is 14 amino acids long. Germline-derived CDR1 and CDR2 are SGHNT and YENEEA. The CDR3 loop reads CASSEGGPRETQYF. CDR3 nucleotides: TGTGCCAGCAGCGAGGGAGGGCCTCGTGAGACCCAGTACTTC.

This clone was observed a few times. The rearrangement links TRBV9 to TRBJ2-5, with 8 nucleotides matching TRBD2. The germline CDR1 and CDR2 sequences are SGDLS and YYNGEE. V lost 2 bases and J lost 5; bases outside the gene matches: 5. This CDR3 region has 14 residues. In DNA form, the CDR3 reads TGTGCCAGCAGCGTCGGGACTAGTGGTGAGACCCAGTACTTC. Protein: CASSVGTSGETQYF.

J is TRBJ2-5 and V is TRBV5-1, with D hard to call. Trimming took 0 bases from V and 1 from J, leaving 7 bases between them. The CDR3 consists of 14 residues. Germline V gene sequence: CDR1 SGHRS, CDR2 YFSETQ. The CDR3 nucleotides read TGCGCCAGCAGCTTGGGGTACAGCCAAGAGACCCAGTACTTC. Amino acid sequence: CASSLGYSQETQYF.

The rearrangement joins TRBV2 to TRBJ1-2, with D possibly being TRBD1 (5 bases). This CDR3 is 15 amino acids long. Germline CDR1 SNHLY, CDR2 FYNNEI. Trimming left V 6 bases short and J 2 bases short, with 16 bases between. CDR3 loop: CASRSAGRENYGYTF. The CDR3 coding sequence is TGTGCCAGCAGGAGTGCGGGACGGGAGAACTATGGCTACACCTTC.

This clone was observed a single time. This chain joins TRBV9 and TRBJ2-3; D gene ambiguous. The V end lost 0 bases, the J end lost 0 bases, and 11 bases lay between the germline ends. Germline V gene sequence: CDR1 SGDLS, CDR2 YYNGEE. The CDR3 consists of 16 residues. CDR3 DNA sequence: TGTGCCAGCAGCGTAGGGGCTTCCTCTAGCACAGATACGCAGTATTTT. It encodes CASSVGASSSTDTQYF.

The rearrangement uses TRBV28 and TRBJ1-6; no firm D call. This CDR3 has 18 residues. Germline CDR1 and CDR2: MDHEN and SYDVKM. V lost 7 bases to trimming and J lost 0 bases, with 19 bases between them. CDR3 sequence reads: CASTKTRGESSYNSPLHF. The CDR3, as DNA: TGTGCCAGCACCAAAACCCGAGGCGAAAGCTCCTATAATTCACCCCTCCACTTT.